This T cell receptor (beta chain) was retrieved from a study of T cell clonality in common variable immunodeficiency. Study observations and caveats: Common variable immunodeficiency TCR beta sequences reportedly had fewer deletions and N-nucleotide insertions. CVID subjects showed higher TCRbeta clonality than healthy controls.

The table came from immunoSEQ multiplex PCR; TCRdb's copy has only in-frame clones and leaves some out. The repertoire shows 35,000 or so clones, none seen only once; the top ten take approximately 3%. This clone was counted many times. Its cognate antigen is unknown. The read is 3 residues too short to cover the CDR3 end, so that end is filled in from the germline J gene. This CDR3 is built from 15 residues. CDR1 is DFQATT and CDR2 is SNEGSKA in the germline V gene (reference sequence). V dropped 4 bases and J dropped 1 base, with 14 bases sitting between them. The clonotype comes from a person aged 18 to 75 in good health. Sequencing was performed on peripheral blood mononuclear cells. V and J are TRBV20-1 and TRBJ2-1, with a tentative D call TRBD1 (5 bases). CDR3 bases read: TGCAGTGCTACCCGGGTTCCAGGGTCCTACAATGAG. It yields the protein CSATRVPGSYNE. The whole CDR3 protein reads CSATRVPGSYNEQFF.